This T cell receptor beta chain was found in a study of response to subunit inactivated influenza vaccine. Of note for this clonotype: Its antigen is not identified.

One entry per CDR3 protein results from TCRdb running MiXCR on the RT-PCR reads. The table lists approximately 520,000 distinct CDR3 sequences, around 25% of them singletons. The CDR3 runs 13 residues. Unmatched junction bases numbered 2, after V lost 1 base and J lost 9 bases. The germline V gene encodes CDR1 LGHDT and CDR2 YNNKEL (reference sequence). Study-level findings and limits: Authors suggested that a seasonal influenza vaccination recruits few new T cells each time.

The TCR comes from a man aged 50-59 years who received an inactivated influenza vaccine. The specimen comprised CD4+ T cells sorted from PBMCs, sampled less than 6 days after vaccination. The chain is built from TRBV3-1 and TRBJ2-1, with TRBD2 matching over 8 bases. The CDR3 sequence: CASSQVGTSEQFF. The CDR3 DNA sequence: TGTGCCAGCAGCCAAGTGGGGACTAGTGAGCAGTTCTTC.